Detailed here is one T cell receptor (beta chain). Its antigen is not identified. This record comes from a study of blood T cells in healthy people across ages. The study's findings and limits: Age brought a roughly linear fall in TCR beta diversity measured per million T cells. Unsorted PBMCs blocked a conclusive comparison of naive and antigen-experienced cells. Unknown CMV status may confound age-related changes in expanded clones.

Caucasian individuals from Russia who were healthy and aged roughly 6 to 95 acted as donors. The CDR3 length is 13 residues. The germline CDR1 and CDR2 sequences are SQVTM and ANQGSEA. The V and J ends lost 7 bases and 3 bases respectively, with 15 bases between them. Next came a second PCR, run for about 7 to 12 cycles, which used a sample-barcoded 5' primer along with a J-beta primer mix. TCRdb itself ran the 5' RACE reads through MiXCR, one entry per CDR3 protein. The profile covers roughly 930,000 distinct CDR3 sequences, with around 46% appearing a single time and roughly 12% taken by the ten largest.

The chain employs TRBV29-1 and TRBJ1-1; D unresolved. The sequence derives from a man in his thirties or forties in good health. The source material was blood. The CDR3 DNA follows: TGCAGCGCTGGGGTCGGTGGGGACACTGAAGCTTTCTTT. Amino acids: CSAGVGGDTEAFF.